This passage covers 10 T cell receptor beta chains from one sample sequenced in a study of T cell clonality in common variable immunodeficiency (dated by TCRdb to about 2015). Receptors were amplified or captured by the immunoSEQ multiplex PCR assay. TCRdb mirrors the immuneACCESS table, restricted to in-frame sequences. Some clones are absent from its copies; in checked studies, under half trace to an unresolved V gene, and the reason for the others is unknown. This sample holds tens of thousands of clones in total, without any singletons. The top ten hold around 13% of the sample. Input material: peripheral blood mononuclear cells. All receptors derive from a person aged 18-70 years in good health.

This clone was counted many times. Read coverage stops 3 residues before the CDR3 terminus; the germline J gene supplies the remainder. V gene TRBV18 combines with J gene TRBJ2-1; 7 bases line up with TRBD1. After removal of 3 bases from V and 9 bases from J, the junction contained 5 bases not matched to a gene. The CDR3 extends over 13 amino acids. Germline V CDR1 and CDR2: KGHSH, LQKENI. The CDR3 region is CASSPNRDSEQFF. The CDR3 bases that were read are TGTGCCAGCTCACCGAACCGGGACAGTGAG. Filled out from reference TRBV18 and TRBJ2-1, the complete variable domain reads NAGVMQNPRHLVRRRGQEARLRCSPMKGHSHVYWYRQLPEEGLKFMVYLQKENIIDESGMPKERFSAEFPKEGPSILRIQQVVRGDSAAYFCASSPNRDSEQFFGPGTRLTVL.

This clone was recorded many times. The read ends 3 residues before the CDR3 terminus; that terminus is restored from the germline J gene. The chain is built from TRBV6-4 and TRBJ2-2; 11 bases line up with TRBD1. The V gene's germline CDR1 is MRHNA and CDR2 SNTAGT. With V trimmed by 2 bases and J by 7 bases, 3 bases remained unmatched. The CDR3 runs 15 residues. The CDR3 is CASSDGTGGIGELFF. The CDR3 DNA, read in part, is TGTGCCAGCAGTGACGGGACAGGGGGGATCGGGGAG.

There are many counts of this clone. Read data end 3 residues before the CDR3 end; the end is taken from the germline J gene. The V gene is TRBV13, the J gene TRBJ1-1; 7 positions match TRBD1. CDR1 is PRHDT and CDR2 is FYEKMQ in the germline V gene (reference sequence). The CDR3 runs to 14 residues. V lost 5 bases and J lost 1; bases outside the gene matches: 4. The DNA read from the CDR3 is TGTGCCAGCAGCCACGACAGGGCGAACACTGAA. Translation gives CASSHDRANTE. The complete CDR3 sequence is CASSHDRANTEAFF.

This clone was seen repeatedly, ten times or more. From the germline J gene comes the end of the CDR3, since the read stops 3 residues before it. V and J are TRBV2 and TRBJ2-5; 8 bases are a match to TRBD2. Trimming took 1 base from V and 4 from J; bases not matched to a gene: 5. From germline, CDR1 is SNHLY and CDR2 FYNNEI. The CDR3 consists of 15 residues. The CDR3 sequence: CASSEGLANRETQYF. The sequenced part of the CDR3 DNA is TGTGCCAGCAGTGAAGGACTAGCGAATAGAGAGACC. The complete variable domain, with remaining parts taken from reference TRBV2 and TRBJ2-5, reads EPEVTQTPSHQVTQMGQEVILRCVPISNHLYFYWYRQILGQKVEFLVSFYNNEISEKSEIFDDQFSVERPDGSNFTLKIRSTKLEDSAMYFCASSEGLANRETQYFGPGTRLLVL.

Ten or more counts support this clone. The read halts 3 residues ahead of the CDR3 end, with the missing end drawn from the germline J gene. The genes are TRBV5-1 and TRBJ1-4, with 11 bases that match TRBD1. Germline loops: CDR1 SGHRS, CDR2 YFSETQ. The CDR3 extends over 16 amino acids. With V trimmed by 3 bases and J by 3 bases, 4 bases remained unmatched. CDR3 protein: CASSSWTGGSNEKLFF. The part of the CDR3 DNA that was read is TGCGCCAGCAGCTCCTGGACAGGGGGCTCTAATGAAAAA.

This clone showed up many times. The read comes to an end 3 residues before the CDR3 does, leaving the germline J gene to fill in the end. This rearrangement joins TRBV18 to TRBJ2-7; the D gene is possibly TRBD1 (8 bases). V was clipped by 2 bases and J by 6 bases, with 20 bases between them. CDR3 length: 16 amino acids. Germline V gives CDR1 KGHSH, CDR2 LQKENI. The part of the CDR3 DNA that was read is TGTGCCAGCTCACCAGACGGGGGGACAGGAGTTACCGAG. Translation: CASSPDGGTGVTE. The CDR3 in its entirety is CASSPDGGTGVTEQYF.

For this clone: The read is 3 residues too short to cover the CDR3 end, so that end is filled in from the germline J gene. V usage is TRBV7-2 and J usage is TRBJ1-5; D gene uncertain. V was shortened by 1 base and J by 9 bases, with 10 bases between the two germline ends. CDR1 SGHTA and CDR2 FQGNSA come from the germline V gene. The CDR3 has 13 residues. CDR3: CASSLVDLGPQHF. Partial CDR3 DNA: TGTGCCAGCAGCTTAGTAGACTTAGGGCCC.

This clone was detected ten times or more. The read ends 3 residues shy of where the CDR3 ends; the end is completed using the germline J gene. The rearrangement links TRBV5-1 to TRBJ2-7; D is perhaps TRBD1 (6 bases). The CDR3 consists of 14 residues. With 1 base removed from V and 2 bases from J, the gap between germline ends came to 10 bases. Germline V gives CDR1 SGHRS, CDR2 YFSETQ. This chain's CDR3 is CASSLTQGTYEQYF. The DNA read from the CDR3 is TGCGCCAGCAGCTTGACGCAGGGGACCTACGAG.

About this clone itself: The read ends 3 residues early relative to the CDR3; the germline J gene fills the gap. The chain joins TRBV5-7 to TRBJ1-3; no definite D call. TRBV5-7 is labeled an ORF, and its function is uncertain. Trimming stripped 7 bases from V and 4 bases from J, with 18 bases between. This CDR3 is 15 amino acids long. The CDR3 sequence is CASYGSRGGGNTIYF. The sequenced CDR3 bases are TGTGCCAGCTACGGGTCGCGGGGAGGAGGAAACACC.

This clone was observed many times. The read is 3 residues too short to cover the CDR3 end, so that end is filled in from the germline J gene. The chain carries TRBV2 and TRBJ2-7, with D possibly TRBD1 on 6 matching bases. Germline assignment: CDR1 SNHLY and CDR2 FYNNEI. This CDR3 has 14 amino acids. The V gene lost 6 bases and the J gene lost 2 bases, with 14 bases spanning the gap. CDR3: CASRWRQAPYEQYF. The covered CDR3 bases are TGTGCCAGCAGGTGGAGACAGGCCCCCTACGAG.